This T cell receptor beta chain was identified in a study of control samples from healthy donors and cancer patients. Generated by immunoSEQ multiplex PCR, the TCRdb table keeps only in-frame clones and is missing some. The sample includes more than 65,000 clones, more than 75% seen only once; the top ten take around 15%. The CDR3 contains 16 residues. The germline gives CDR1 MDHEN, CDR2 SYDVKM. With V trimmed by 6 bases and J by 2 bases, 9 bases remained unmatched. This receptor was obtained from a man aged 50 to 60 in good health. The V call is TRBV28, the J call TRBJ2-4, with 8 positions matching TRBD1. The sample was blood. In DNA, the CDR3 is TGTGCCAGCAGAACGCAGGGGGCGGAGACCAAAAACATTCAGTACTTC. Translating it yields CASRTQGAETKNIQYF.